This T cell receptor beta chain comes out of a study of identical twins. In its sample, this clonotype was seen a few times. Its antigen remains unidentified. Study-wide points: Twin-shared out-of-frame alpha sequences were enriched for low generation probability. Modelling underestimated the level of out-of-frame TCR alpha sharing observed in monozygotic twins.

Trimming took off 0 bases at V and 6 bases at J, with 16 bases between the two ends. The CDR3 consists of 16 residues. CDR1 SGDLS and CDR2 YYNGEE come from the germline V gene. TCRdb reanalysed the 5' RACE reads using MiXCR and keeps one entry per CDR3 protein. This sample has 1.5 million to 2 million distinct CDR3 sequences; around a third occur once, and the top ten carry approximately 0.29%. Sequencing was performed on cord blood. This TCR derives from a newborn girl in good health. V and J are TRBV9 and TRBJ2-1; D is possibly TRBD1 or TRBD2 (5 bases each). CDR3 amino acids: CASSVALWGLSNEQFF. Written as DNA, the CDR3 is TGTGCCAGCAGCGTAGCGCTATGGGGGTTGAGCAATGAGCAGTTCTTC.